The entry below describes one T cell receptor (beta chain). Produced via immunoSEQ multiplex PCR; TCRdb's table is partial and in-frame only. The profile shows tens of thousands of clones, 90% of them singletons. The record originates from a study of blood T cell repertoires in COVID-19. The CDR3 has 14 residues. Germline assignment: CDR1 SNHLY and CDR2 FYNNEI. V dropped 7 bases and J dropped 6 bases, with 13 bases sitting between them. This TCR was recovered from a man in his fifties or sixties with acute or convalescent COVID-19. This chain joins TRBV2 and TRBJ1-6, with D possibly TRBD1 on 6 matching bases. Sequenced sample: peripheral blood. CDR3: CASTLTGSNSPLHF. CDR3 coding DNA: TGTGCCAGCACCTTGACAGGATCTAATTCACCCCTCCACTTT.